This record looks at one T cell receptor (beta chain) sequence and its context. Reverse transcription used roughly 0.45 to 1 ug RNA and random hexamers. By means of immunoSEQ multiplex PCR, TCR beta CDR3 spanning 54 Vbeta and 13 Jbeta underwent amplification. TCRdb recomputed calls from the immunoSEQ multiplex PCR reads with MiXCR, one row per CDR3 protein. The sample contains about 210,000 distinct CDR3 sequences, about 94% of which appear only once. This sample was taken from a study of CD8 T cells in Susac syndrome. Study-level information: Patients with Susac syndrome were therapy-naive, taking corticosteroids, with some also receiving intravenous immunoglobulin, or taking intravenous immunoglobulin alone at the time their blood was drawn.

High-throughput TCR beta sequencing covered peripheral CD8+ and CD4+ T cells. CD8+ and CD4+ T cells were negatively isolated; TEMRA cells were FACS-enriched. V dropped 3 bases and J dropped 0 bases, with 12 bases sitting between them. Germline V gene sequence: CDR1 DFQATT, CDR2 SNEGSKA (reference sequence). CDR3 length: 15 amino acids. The receptor was isolated from a human donor with Susac syndrome. The sample consisted of CD4+ T cells from PBMCs. This chain uses TRBV20-1 with TRBJ1-3; no reliable D call. The CDR3 sequence is CSARSGAVSGNTIYF. The DNA of the CDR3 is TGCAGTGCTAGGTCGGGAGCAGTCTCTGGAAACACCATATATTTT.